This entry lists 9 T cell receptor beta chains sequenced from one sample in a study of shared clonotypes between healthy human individuals. The table came from immunoSEQ multiplex PCR; TCRdb's copy has only in-frame clones and leaves some out. The data contain some 1.4 million clones, approximately 96% of them singletons. Sequencing was done on a sample of naive CD4+ T cells sorted from blood. Noted subset: CD45RA+ positively selected. Receptors were obtained from a young man in good health.

This sequence joins TRBV28 and TRBJ2-7; D perhaps matches TRBD2 (6 bases). Looked up from germline, CDR1 is MDHEN and CDR2 is SYDVKM. V lost 5 bases, J lost 0 bases, and 14 bases lay in between. This CDR3 is 15 amino acids long. The CDR3 nucleotides are TGTGCCAGCAGTCGACCGGGACTTCCCTCCTACGAGCAGTACTTC. As protein: CASSRPGLPSYEQYF. Filled out from reference TRBV28 and TRBJ2-7, the complete variable domain reads DVKVTQSSRYLVKRTGEKVFLECVQDMDHENMFWYRQDPGLGLRLIYFSYDVKMKEKGDIPEGYSVSREKKERFSLILESASTNQTSMYLCASSRPGLPSYEQYFGPGTRLTVT.

The chain has TRBV7-6 and TRBJ2-7, with TRBD2 matching 8 bases. The CDR3 runs to 20 residues. Germline V gene lookup returns CDR1 SGHVS and CDR2 FNYEAQ. The trim removed 1 base at V and 0 bases at J, leaving 17 bases unmatched. For the CDR3, the DNA is TGTGCCAGCAGCTTAGGACTGGCGGGAGGTCTATTCTTGAGCTCCTACGAGCAGTACTTC. Translated, it gives CASSLGLAGGLFLSSYEQYF. The full variable domain, in which reference TRBV7-6 and TRBJ2-7 provide the parts outside the CDR3, is GAGVSQSPRYKVTKRGQDVALRCDPISGHVSLYWYRQALGQGPEFLTYFNYEAQQDKSGLPNDRFSAERPEGSISTLTIQRTEQRDSAMYRCASSLGLAGGLFLSSYEQYFGPGTRLTVT.

Concerning this clone: At the DNA level, this CDR3 is encoded by other sequences in the same sample as well. The chain joins TRBV18 to TRBJ2-5, with unresolved D. The CDR3 consists of 12 residues. V lost 3 bases and J 2 bases, leaving 4 bases between the germline ends. CDR1 and CDR2 from the germline V gene are KGHSH and LQKENI. This CDR3 reads CASSPKQETQYF. The CDR3 DNA is TGTGCCAGCTCACCTAAACAAGAGACCCAGTACTTC.

The rearrangement links TRBV2 to TRBJ1-2, with a possible D match to TRBD1 (5 bases). V was trimmed by 7 bases and J by 3 bases, leaving 18 bases between them. Germline V gene sequence: CDR1 SNHLY, CDR2 FYNNEI. The CDR3 loop spans 15 amino acids. This CDR3 reads CASKYGGGNHYGYTF. In DNA form, the CDR3 reads TGTGCCAGCAAGTACGGGGGAGGCAATCACTATGGCTACACCTTC.

The V call is TRBV28, the J call TRBJ2-2; TRBD2 aligns across 7 bases. The germline V gene has CDR1 MDHEN and CDR2 SYDVKM. The CDR3 sequence is 16 residues long. V shed 2 bases and J 11 bases; nucleotides not matched to a gene: 14. CDR3 protein: CASSLRVRGMRRELFF. The CDR3 DNA reads as TGTGCCAGCAGTTTACGTGTGCGGGGGATGCGTAGAGAGCTGTTTTTT.

The chain uses TRBV7-9 and TRBJ2-7, with 8 nucleotides matching TRBD1. CDR1 and CDR2 from the germline V gene are SEHNR and FQNEAQ (reference sequence). This CDR3 is built from 14 residues. The junction had 7 bases not matched to a gene; V was cut back by 5 bases and J by 4 bases. CDR3: CASSPDRAAYEQYF. CDR3 nucleotides: TGTGCCAGCAGCCCGGACAGGGCGGCATACGAGCAGTACTTC.

As for this clone: Distinct nucleotide sequences in the sample also encode this CDR3. The chain combines TRBV7-3 with TRBJ2-3; D is ambiguous. Looked up from germline, CDR1 is SGHTA and CDR2 is FQGTGA. The CDR3 length is 13 residues. Trimming shortened V by 2 bases and J by 3 bases, and 6 bases separated the two germline ends. Written as DNA, the CDR3 is TGTGCCAGCAGCTTATTAGGTACAGATACGCAGTATTTT. This gives the protein CASSLLGTDTQYF.

This rearrangement joins TRBV11-2 to TRBJ2-4; 8 bases map to TRBD1. From germline, CDR1 is SGHAT and CDR2 FQNNGV. The CDR3 is 15 amino acids. With V trimmed by 8 bases and J by 0 bases, 6 bases remained unmatched. The DNA for the CDR3 is TGTGCCAGCCGACAGGGGATGGGAGCCAAAAACATTCAGTACTTC. It is translated as CASRQGMGAKNIQYF.

The chain couples TRBV28 to TRBJ2-7; 7 bases are a match to TRBD1. J was trimmed by 2 bases and V by 7 bases; bases with no gene match: 17. Per germline, CDR1 MDHEN and CDR2 SYDVKM. CDR3 length: 17 amino acids. The CDR3 loop is CASTGRVGDRATYEQYF. In DNA, the CDR3 is TGTGCCAGCACGGGACGTGTGGGCGACAGGGCTACCTACGAGCAGTACTTC.